This is a list of T cell receptor beta chains from one sample in a study of PD-1 blockade in classical Hodgkin lymphoma. Generated by immunoSEQ multiplex PCR, the TCRdb table keeps only in-frame clones and is missing some. Of about 21,000 clones listed, 68% were seen once; the top ten hold 5.8%. This material consisted of peripheral blood mononuclear cells (PBMCs), taken at baseline. The origin of the receptors is a human donor with classical Hodgkin lymphoma. Both conserved end residues are part of each CDR3. Clone size is given for some rows only: seen once, a few or many times, or a class if the clone is expanded.

V gene	clone size	J gene	CDR3 protein
TRBV15	-	TRBJ2-5	CATSAPGTNYQETQYF
TRBV19	once	TRBJ1-1	CASSIGNGGREAFF
TRBV7-2	-	TRBJ2-7	CASSFPPSGNSYEQYF
TRBV5-1	-	TRBJ2-5	CASSPTGGWETQYF
TRBV6-5	once	TRBJ1-1	CASNRRGQGRTEAFF
TRBV7-2	once	TRBJ1-5	CASSTRGQGGQPQHF
TRBV23-1	-	TRBJ1-6	CASSQFHQDSPLHF
TRBV6-1	-	TRBJ2-2	CASSGTSGDTGELFF
TRBV30	few	TRBJ2-3	CAWSAGVRLVSTDTQYF
TRBV14	once	TRBJ1-1	CASSQDFGRVVGTEAFF
TRBV6-5	-	TRBJ2-1	CASSYGGGADEQFF
TRBV7-9	-	TRBJ2-7	CASSFPAGGIYEQYF
TRBV4-1	-	TRBJ2-7	CASSLLPGQGGEQYF
TRBV30	once	TRBJ2-3	CAWSVRWADTQYF
TRBV18	-	TRBJ2-7	CASSLGTSGVRSYEQYF
TRBV18	few	TRBJ2-5	CASSPKGETQYF
TRBV6-5	-	TRBJ2-3	CASSYIGQGSDTQYF
TRBV19	-	TRBJ1-4	CASRLGTNEKLFF
TRBV10-3	few	TRBJ2-3	CAISGKGGGVLTDTQYF
TRBV28	-	TRBJ2-3	CASRTSTDTQYF
TRBV6-1	-	TRBJ2-5	CASRKGQGDMETQYF
TRBV4-1	few	TRBJ2-7	CASSQEYPPAYEQYF
TRBV6-5	-	TRBJ2-2	CASRAGTSDTGELFF
TRBV7-2	-	TRBJ2-4	CASSFWGPKNIQYF
TRBV6-5	-	TRBJ2-1	CASSYGNEQFF
TRBV28	few	TRBJ1-2	CASSLLAGGSNYGYTF
TRBV7-2	once	TRBJ2-1	CASSLRLGPYNEQFF
TRBV28	few	TRBJ1-5	CASSRTGGGNQPQHF
TRBV6-5	-	TRBJ2-1	CASSYSDSYNEQFF
TRBV4-3	-	TRBJ1-6	CASSQGTRENSPLHF
TRBV10-1	-	TRBJ1-1	CASSNTGSGTEAFF